This entry lists 5 T cell receptor beta chains sequenced from one sample in a study of breast tumors, draining lymph nodes, adjacent tissues. Using its own MiXCR run on the multiplex PCR reads, TCRdb lists one record per CDR3 protein. Seen here are around 100,000 distinct CDR3 sequences, approximately 22% observed once, and the top ten hold over 1%. Samples came from axillary lymph nodes draining the breast cancer. Sequenced sample: axillary lymph node tissue. These receptors were taken from a female donor with breast cancer. Some clones in this sample may be carry-over from other donors' samples.

This clonotype has ten or more counts. V and J are TRBV20-1 and TRBJ2-3; D ambiguous. The CDR3 sequence is 12 residues long. The V gene lost 0 bases and the J gene lost 5 bases, with 6 bases spanning the gap. CDR1 is DFQATT, CDR2 SNEGSKA, per germline (reference sequence). CDR3 DNA sequence: TGCAGTGCTAGAGAGGTGGAAGATACGCAGTATTTT. Translated, it gives CSAREVEDTQYF.

Worth noting for this clonotype: Just one base apart from a much larger clone, this may be a read error. The V call is TRBV30, the J call TRBJ1-4, with TRBD1 matching over 8 bases. CDR3 length: 13 residues. The germline gives CDR1 GTSNPN, CDR2 SVGIG (reference sequence). V gave up 5 bases and J gave up 6 bases; unmatched junction bases: 5. The CDR3 spells CAWQTGGDEKLFF. The CDR3 region has the DNA TGTGCCTGGCAAACAGGGGGGGATGAAAAACTGTTTTTT.

A word on this clonotype: A read error may be the cause here, since a much bigger clone is one base away. The conserved final phenylalanine or tryptophan is absent from the CDR3, which likely points to a read error. The V call is TRBV7-8, the J call TRBJ2-2; D is undetermined. Between the trimmed V and J ends, which lost 0 bases and 5 bases, there was a span of 7 bases. The CDR3 has 14 residues. Germline V lookup: CDR1 SGHVS, CDR2 FQNEAQ. DNA for the CDR3: TGTGCCAGCAGCTTAGCGCTTCAAACCGGGGAGCTGTTTGTT. Translation: CASSLALQTGELFV.

This clonotype was counted ten times or more. This chain links TRBV3-1 with TRBJ1-2, with D perhaps TRBD1 (5 bases). The CDR3 has 13 residues. Germline assignment: CDR1 LGHDT and CDR2 YNNKEL (reference sequence). V was clipped by 3 bases and J by 6 bases, with 11 bases between them. CDR3: CASSHRDGDGYTF. Written as DNA, the CDR3 is TGTGCCAGCAGCCACCGGGACGGTGATGGCTACACCTTC. The full variable domain, its missing parts supplied by reference TRBV3-1 and TRBJ1-2, is DTAVSQTPKYLVTQMGNDKSIKCEQNLGHDTMYWYKQDSKKFLKIMFSYNNKELIINETVPNRFSPKSPDKAHLNLHINSLELGDSAVYFCASSHRDGDGYTFGSGTRLTVV.

This chain joins TRBV18 and TRBJ2-5; D gene uncertain. The CDR3 sequence is 13 residues long. The germline V gene has CDR1 KGHSH and CDR2 LQKENI. V lost 6 bases and J lost 2, with 10 bases in between. Written as DNA, the CDR3 is TGTGCCAGCTCGCCTCAGAGACAAGAGACCCAGTACTTC. It specifies CASSPQRQETQYF.